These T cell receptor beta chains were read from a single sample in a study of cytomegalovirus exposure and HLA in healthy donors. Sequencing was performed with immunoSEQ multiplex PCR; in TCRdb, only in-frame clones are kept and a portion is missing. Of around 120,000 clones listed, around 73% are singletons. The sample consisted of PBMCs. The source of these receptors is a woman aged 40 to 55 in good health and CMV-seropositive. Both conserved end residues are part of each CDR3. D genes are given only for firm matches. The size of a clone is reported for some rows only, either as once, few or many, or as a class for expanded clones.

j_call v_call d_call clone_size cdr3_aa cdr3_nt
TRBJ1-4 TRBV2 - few CASSEGQSNEKLFF TGTGCCAGCAGTGAGGGCCAGAGTAATGAAAAACTGTTTTTT
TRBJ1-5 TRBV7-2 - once CASSLARDGPQHF TGTGCCAGCAGCTTAGCGCGGGATGGGCCCCAGCATTTT
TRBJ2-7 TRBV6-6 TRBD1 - CASSYDGTGFYEQYF TGTGCCAGCAGTTACGACGGGACAGGTTTCTACGAGCAGTACTTC
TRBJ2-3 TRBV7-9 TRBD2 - CASSLERGGSTDTQYF TGTGCCAGCAGCTTGGAGCGGGGGGGAAGCACAGATACGCAGTATTTT
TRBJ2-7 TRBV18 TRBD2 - CASSPKTSGYEQYF TGTGCCAGCTCACCAAAAACTAGCGGGTACGAGCAGTACTTC
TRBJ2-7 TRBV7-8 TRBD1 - CASSYTGGPYSYEQYF TGTGCCAGCAGCTATACAGGGGGTCCTTACTCCTACGAGCAGTACTTC
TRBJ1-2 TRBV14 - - CASSHGTTYGYTF TGTGCCAGCAGCCACGGGACAACCTATGGCTACACCTTC
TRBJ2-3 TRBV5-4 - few CASSLERSTQYF TGTGCCAGCAGCTTGGAGAGGAGTACGCAGTATTTT
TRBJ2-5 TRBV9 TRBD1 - CASSSGGSYQETQYF TGTGCCAGCAGTTCAGGGGGATCCTACCAAGAGACCCAGTACTTC
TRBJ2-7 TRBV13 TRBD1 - CASSSKHRGSYYEQYF TGTGCCAGCAGCTCAAAACACAGGGGGTCCTACTACGAGCAGTACTTC
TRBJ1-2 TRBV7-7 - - CASSLTRLTMDGYTF TGTGCTAGCAGCTTAACGCGACTTACTATGGATGGCTACACCTTC
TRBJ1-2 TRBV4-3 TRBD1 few CASSQEGRQGLAGYTF TGCGCCAGCAGCCAAGAGGGGAGACAGGGGCTGGCTGGCTACACCTTC
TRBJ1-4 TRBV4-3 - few CASSQGTGKNEKLFF TGCGCCAGCAGCCAAGGAACGGGGAAAAATGAAAAACTGTTTTTT
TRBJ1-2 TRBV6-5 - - CASSPRGYGYTF TGTGCCAGCAGTCCCCGCGGCTATGGCTACACCTTC
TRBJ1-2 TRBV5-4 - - CASSLLGRGYTF TGTGCCAGCAGCTTGTTGGGGAGAGGCTACACCTTC
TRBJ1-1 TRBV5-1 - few CASSFSTGIQAFF TGCGCCAGCAGCTTCTCGACAGGCATCCAAGCTTTCTTT
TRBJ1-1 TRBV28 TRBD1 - CASRGGTANEAFF TGTGCCAGCAGGGGTGGGACAGCAAACGAAGCTTTCTTT
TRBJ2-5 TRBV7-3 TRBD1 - CASSLSRDSTQYF TGTGCCAGCAGCTTGAGCCGGGACAGCACCCAGTACTTC
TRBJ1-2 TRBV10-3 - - CATAGNYGYTF TGTGCCACCGCGGGTAACTATGGCTACACCTTC
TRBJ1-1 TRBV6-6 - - CASSLSAGAGEAFF TGTGCCAGCAGCCTCTCGGCGGGGGCGGGTGAAGCTTTCTTT
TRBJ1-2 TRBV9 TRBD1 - CASSVGGYRGDGYTF TGTGCCAGCAGCGTAGGGGGATACAGGGGAGACGGCTACACCTTC
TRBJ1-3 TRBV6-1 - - CASSEAGIQGNTIYF TGTGCCAGCAGTGAAGCCGGGATACAGGGAAACACCATATATTTT
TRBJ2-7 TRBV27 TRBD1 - CASSSPGQGAHEQYF TGTGCCAGCAGTTCTCCGGGACAGGGGGCCCACGAGCAGTACTTC
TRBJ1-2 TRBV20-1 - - CSARPEEGYTF TGCAGTGCTAGACCCGAAGAGGGCTACACCTTC
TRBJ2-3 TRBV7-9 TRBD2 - CASSSPPPPSGVSTDTQYF TGTGCCAGCAGCTCCCCACCGCCGCCTAGCGGGGTTAGCACAGATACGCAGTATTTT
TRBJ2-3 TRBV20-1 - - CSAPKGDTQYF TGCAGTGCCCCCAAGGGGGATACGCAGTATTTT
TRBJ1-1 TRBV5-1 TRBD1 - CASSSWDRGNTEAFF TGCGCCAGCAGCTCATGGGACAGGGGGAACACTGAAGCTTTCTTT
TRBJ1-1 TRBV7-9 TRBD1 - CASSFQGGNTEAFF TGTGCCAGCAGCTTCCAGGGGGGCAACACTGAAGCTTTCTTT